This TCR beta chain was identified in a study of blood T cell repertoires in COVID-19. In the study overall: COVID-19 samples collected from the United States, Italy and Spain covered acute and convalescent phases.

Germline CDR1 reads SNHLY; CDR2 reads FYNNEI. Trimming shortened V by 4 bases and J by 2 bases, and 8 bases separated the two germline ends. This CDR3 has 13 amino acids. The cohort comprised adults aged roughly 18 to 95 years residing in some 24 US areas. Cohort 3 recovery required two negative PCRs, clearance, or symptom resolution. Authors' analysis steps: For nucleated cells, counts were estimated from reference gene primer amplification. Sequenced by immunoSEQ multiplex PCR; TCRdb stores in-frame clones only, minus some. The V and J calls and clone size were taken over from that table, and D and trimming were inferred from the DNA. The sample includes roughly 400,000 clones, roughly 89% of them seen just once.

The chain links TRBV2 to TRBJ2-5, with D perhaps matching TRBD1 (5 bases). This receptor was obtained from a woman in her 50s who had recovered from COVID-19. Sequencing was done on a sample of PBMCs or T cells enriched from blood (not recorded which). The CDR3 loop reads CASSVDSQETQYF. The CDR3, as DNA: TGTGCCAGCAGTGTTGACAGTCAAGAGACCCAGTACTTC.